This T cell receptor beta chain was sequenced for a study of T cells after yellow fever vaccination. V was clipped by 4 bases and J by 7 bases, with 10 bases between them. Germline V lookup: CDR1 LNHDA, CDR2 SQIVND (reference sequence). CDR3 length equals 12 residues. TCRdb independently ran MiXCR on the 5' RACE reads; one entry per CDR3 protein. This sample carries about 25,000 distinct CDR3 sequences, roughly 3.3% of them seen once, and the ten largest clones take more than 0.75%. The table lists this clonotype with many counts. Study-level points and caveats: Day 0 sorted memory subsets lacked detectable levels of almost all vaccine-responding clonotypes.

This chain joins TRBV19 and TRBJ1-2; perhaps TRBD1 as D (6 bases). The source was PBMCs, either bulk or a sorted T-cell subset (CD4+, CD8+, memory, or dextramer-sorted; not recorded which), collected roughly 46 days after the first yellow fever vaccination. This clonotype was sampled from a man between 18 and 29 years old who received the YFV17D yellow fever vaccine. CDR3 protein: CASSRQGSGYTF. CDR3 nucleotide sequence: TGTGCCAGTAGTAGGCAGGGGTCTGGCTACACCTTC. Full variable domain (missing parts from reference TRBV19 and TRBJ1-2): DGGITQSPKYLFRKEGQNVTLSCEQNLNHDAMYWYRQDPGQGLRLIYYSQIVNDFQKGDIAEGYSVSREKKESFPLTVTSAQKNPTAFYLCASSRQGSGYTFGSGTRLTVV.